The rows below give T cell receptor beta chains drawn from one sample of a study of cytomegalovirus exposure and HLA in healthy donors. The table came from immunoSEQ multiplex PCR; TCRdb's copy has only in-frame clones and leaves some out. Counted here are more than 95,000 clones, about 81% occurring once; the ten biggest clones make up roughly 1.1%. Sequenced: PBMCs. These receptors were obtained from a woman in her 30s in good health and CMV-seronegative. Both conserved end residues are part of each CDR3. Fields, in order: J gene, V gene, CDR3 protein.

>TRBJ2-7|TRBV18
CASSPSLAGPYEQYF
>TRBJ2-2|TRBV7-3
CASSSKIGDGTSGGNTGELFF
>TRBJ1-1|TRBV7-3
CASSPGGTEAFF
>TRBJ1-2|TRBV7-3
CASSSTGSDGYTF
>TRBJ1-1|TRBV14
CASSQDQYRADTEAFF
>TRBJ2-1|TRBV7-9
CASSLGQGTYNEQFF
>TRBJ1-2|TRBV7-6
CASSPGVGYGYTF
>TRBJ2-5|TRBV10-3
CAIRFGLAVQETQYF
>TRBJ1-2|TRBV28
CASSSLTGDSGYTF
>TRBJ1-2|TRBV6-5
CASSYTTQAGYGYTF
>TRBJ1-2|TRBV5-4
CASSWDRAYGYTF
>TRBJ2-7|TRBV30
CAWSAGGYYEQYF
>TRBJ2-2|TRBV7-3
CASSSLVGSPGELFF
>TRBJ1-5|TRBV6-1
CASSEVWAANQPQHF
>TRBJ1-2|TRBV6-5
CASSYGTGYNYGYTF
>TRBJ2-7|TRBV9
CASGPTGYSYEQYF
>TRBJ2-3|TRBV7-2
CASSLPGLASDTQYF
>TRBJ2-5|TRBV7-9
CASSLRSSGLETQYF
>TRBJ2-7|TRBV13
CASSLTRSYEQYF
>TRBJ2-1|TRBV29-1
CSVDAGGQILEQFF
>TRBJ1-3|TRBV18
CASSPGEGAGNTIYF
>TRBJ2-2|TRBV2
CASGQGDTGELFF
>TRBJ2-4|TRBV7-9
CASSPGQVFQYF
>TRBJ2-5|TRBV7-2
CASSRGGQETQYF
>TRBJ1-2|TRBV11-2
CASSSTGTENYGYTF
>TRBJ1-3|TRBV30
CAGQGPGNTIYF
>TRBJ2-2|TRBV11-2
CASRAPLVYTGELFF
>TRBJ2-1|TRBV18
CASSPLGQLSSYNEQFF
>TRBJ2-5|TRBV7-2
CASEERTGWETQYF
>TRBJ1-4|TRBV7-5
CARSPRDRGWDEKLFF
>TRBJ2-7|TRBV6-5
CATLAGGSSYEQYF
>TRBJ2-7|TRBV6-5
CASSYLTGGNEQYF
>TRBJ2-7|TRBV19
CASTIGSSGAYEQYF
>TRBJ1-2|TRBV5-4
CASSLEARTNYGYTF
>TRBJ2-7|TRBV7-3
CASSTGGQGTDEQYF
>TRBJ2-7|TRBV11-3
CASSFTYEQYF
>TRBJ2-3|TRBV10-3
CAISVTGGDTQYF
>TRBJ2-2|TRBV9
CASRGTGGPGELFF
>TRBJ1-5|TRBV29-1
CSVSGTGNQPQHF
>TRBJ2-7|TRBV28
CASNNRDKTYEQYF
>TRBJ1-2|TRBV5-1
CASSLVGGDNYGYTF
>TRBJ1-3|TRBV18
CASSPAGLSGNTIYF
>TRBJ1-1|TRBV6-5
CASSYSTWGNTEAFF
>TRBJ2-2|TRBV4-3
CASSQGYGTGELFF
>TRBJ2-3|TRBV29-1
CSVGLDREDAQYF
>TRBJ2-7|TRBV4-1
CASSQVGGGISF
>TRBJ2-1|TRBV7-3
CASRKTGGPNLGEQFF
>TRBJ2-2|TRBV6-5
CASSYVLDSGELFF
>TRBJ2-5|TRBV7-9
CASRQGDREETQYF
>TRBJ1-5|TRBV10-2
CASSESGVNQPQHF
>TRBJ2-7|TRBV19
CASSIAGTSGRLYEQYF
>TRBJ2-7|TRBV5-1
CASSLGDRPYEQYF
>TRBJ2-2|TRBV4-1
CASSQEVSQSSTGELFF
>TRBJ1-1|TRBV30
CAWTDSGQGLGAFF
>TRBJ2-1|TRBV9
CASSILAGISDEQFF